This T cell receptor beta chain was obtained from a study of T cells in Graves' hyperthyroidism and ophthalmopathy. Study as a whole: At the time of initial diagnosis and before any treatment, peripheral blood was collected. Study-wide findings and caveats: Progression to ophthalmopathy was predicted a median of roughly 6.5 months early.

The source of the PBMCs was 8 to 10 ml of fresh peripheral blood. Germline V gives CDR1 MDHEN, CDR2 SYDVKM. The CDR3 runs 13 residues. V lost 5 bases, J lost 2 bases, and 8 bases lay in between. Points on this clonotype: Its antigen remains unknown.

RNA transcripts served as the template for amplifying TCR beta CDR3 regions. Using the HTBI primer set, a first-round RT-PCR was run on the TCR CDR3. From the multiplex PCR reads, TCRdb called clonotypes with MiXCR, one entry per CDR3 protein. The sample shows 500,000 to 650,000 distinct CDR3 sequences, roughly 18% of them seen only once. This clonotype was sampled from a woman between 18 and 29 years old with Graves' ophthalmopathy. Sequencing input: blood. The V and J genes are TRBV28 and TRBJ2-3, with D uncertain. This chain's CDR3 is CASSPIYTDTQYF. Written as DNA, the CDR3 is TGTGCCAGCAGTCCAATCTACACAGATACGCAGTATTTT.